Listed below are T cell receptor beta chains from one sample, sequenced in a study of somatic mutations in cytotoxic T cells in rheumatoid arthritis. Sequencing was performed with immunoSEQ multiplex PCR; in TCRdb, only in-frame clones are kept and a portion is missing. Here the sample spans under 20,000 clones, approximately 67% being singletons. Input material: CD8+ T cells sorted from blood. All receptors derive from an adult with rheumatoid arthritis. The CDR3 runs from the conserved cysteine through the conserved F or W. The D gene is left open where the match is weak. Some rows have no size entry. The others give once, few or many, or a class for an expanded clone.

TRBJ2-2 - - TRBV5-1 CASSLQVNTGELFF TGCGCCAGCAGCTTGCAAGTGAACACCGGGGAGCTGTTTTTT
TRBJ1-4 TRBD1 - TRBV5-5 CASRPSGGEKLFF TGTGCCAGCAGACCATCAGGGGGAGAAAAACTGTTTTTT
TRBJ1-2 - - TRBV5-1 CASSEPGENYGYTF TGCGCCAGCAGCGAACCCGGGGAAAACTATGGCTACACCTTC
TRBJ1-1 - - TRBV6-5 CASSYRGLNTEAFF TGTGCCAGCAGTTACCGGGGGCTGAACACTGAAGCTTTCTTT
TRBJ2-3 TRBD1 - TRBV9 CASSLGTGDTQYF TGTGCCAGCAGCCTAGGGACAGGGGATACGCAGTATTTT
TRBJ1-2 TRBD1 - TRBV11-2 CASTLDRDYGYTF TGTGCCAGCACCCTCGACAGGGACTATGGCTACACCTTC
TRBJ2-3 - - TRBV7-6 CASSRSPGPDTQYF TGTGCCAGCAGCCGCAGCCCCGGGCCAGATACGCAGTATTTT
TRBJ1-5 TRBD1 - TRBV27 CASSLTGDSNQPQHF TGTGCCAGCAGTTTGACAGGGGATAGCAATCAGCCCCAGCATTTT
TRBJ2-7 - once TRBV6-5 CASSRQEAYEQYF TGTGCCAGCAGTCGACAGGAGGCCTACGAGCAGTACTTC
TRBJ2-2 - few TRBV28 CASSFPVRPPDTGELFF TGTGCCAGCAGTTTTCCCGTGCGACCCCCGGACACCGGGGAGCTGTTTTTT
TRBJ1-2 TRBD1 - TRBV28 CASCADIDRGFGYTF TGTGCCAGCTGCGCCGACATAGACAGGGGGTTTGGCTACACCTTC
TRBJ1-3 - few TRBV2 CASSEFGGLGNTIYF TGTGCCAGCAGTGAATTCGGGGGTCTGGGAAACACCATATATTTT
TRBJ2-7 TRBD2 - TRBV7-6 CASSRRGAPSYEQYF TGTGCCAGCAGCCGGCGGGGGGCGCCGTCCTACGAGCAGTACTTC
TRBJ2-5 - - TRBV7-2 CASSLEVQAQETQYF TGTGCCAGCAGCTTAGAAGTACAGGCTCAAGAGACCCAGTACTTC
TRBJ2-2 TRBD1 - TRBV7-6 CASSDTGVTGELFF TGTGCCAGCAGCGATACAGGGGTCACCGGGGAGCTGTTTTTT
TRBJ1-1 - - TRBV7-8 CASSLWDTEAFF TGTGCCAGCAGCTTATGGGACACTGAAGCTTTCTTT
TRBJ2-7 - - TRBV15 CATSGLMQDKAYEQYF TGTGCCACCAGCGGTCTAATGCAAGACAAGGCCTACGAGCAGTACTTC
TRBJ1-2 - - TRBV5-5 CASSYRVGGNYGYTF TGTGCCAGCAGCTACCGCGTAGGGGGAAACTATGGCTACACCTTC
TRBJ2-7 - once TRBV6-5 CASSYGRGASYEQYF TGTGCCAGCAGTTACGGCAGGGGTGCCTCCTACGAGCAGTACTTC
TRBJ1-1 TRBD1 few TRBV27 CASSLGTGPEAFF TGTGCCAGCAGTTTAGGGACAGGGCCTGAAGCTTTCTTT
TRBJ1-5 TRBD1 - TRBV28 CASSLTGGTQPQHF TGTGCCAGCAGCCTGACAGGGGGCACTCAGCCCCAGCATTTT
TRBJ2-1 TRBD2 once TRBV2 CASSGLAGYNEQFF TGTGCCAGCAGTGGACTAGCGGGCTACAATGAGCAGTTCTTC
TRBJ2-7 TRBD1 - TRBV6-6 CASREPGQGTYEQYF TGTGCCAGCAGAGAACCGGGACAGGGGACATACGAGCAGTACTTC
TRBJ2-3 - - TRBV4-1 CASSQDWLRTDTQYF TGCGCCAGCAGCCAAGATTGGCTCCGCACAGATACGCAGTATTTT
TRBJ2-5 TRBD1 - TRBV7-6 CASSLLGTGGLETQYF TGTGCCAGCAGCTTATTGGGGACAGGGGGGTTAGAGACCCAGTACTTC
TRBJ2-7 TRBD1 - TRBV29-1 CSVRGGQVSSYEQYF TGCAGCGTGAGAGGCGGACAGGTCAGCTCCTACGAGCAGTACTTC
TRBJ2-5 - - TRBV11-2 CASSSSAGSETQYF TGTGCCAGCAGCTCCTCCGCGGGGTCGGAGACCCAGTACTTC
TRBJ2-7 - - TRBV4-1 CASSSSGRDYEQYF TGCGCCAGCAGCAGCTCCGGGCGCGACTACGAGCAGTACTTC
TRBJ2-5 TRBD2 - TRBV29-1 CSVEGWLAGTEETQYF TGCAGCGTTGAAGGGTGGCTAGCGGGGACTGAAGAGACCCAGTACTTC
TRBJ2-7 TRBD1 - TRBV19 CASSTGQGRNEQYF TGTGCCAGTAGTACAGGACAGGGGAGAAACGAGCAGTACTTC
TRBJ2-1 TRBD1 once TRBV7-8 CASSLVGTGDYNEQFF TGTGCCAGCAGCTTAGTAGGGACAGGCGATTACAATGAGCAGTTCTTC